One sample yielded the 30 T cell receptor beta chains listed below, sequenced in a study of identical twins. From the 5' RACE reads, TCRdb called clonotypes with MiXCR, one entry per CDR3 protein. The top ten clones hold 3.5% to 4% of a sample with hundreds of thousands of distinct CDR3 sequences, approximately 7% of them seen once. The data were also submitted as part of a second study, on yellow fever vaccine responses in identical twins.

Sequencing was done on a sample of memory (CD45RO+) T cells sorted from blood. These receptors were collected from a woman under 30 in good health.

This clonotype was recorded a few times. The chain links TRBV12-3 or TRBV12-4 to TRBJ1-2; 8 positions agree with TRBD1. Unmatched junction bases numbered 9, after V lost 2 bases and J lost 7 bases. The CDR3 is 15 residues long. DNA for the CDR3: TGTGCCAGCAGTTTAAGGGGACAGGTTTTTTCTGGCTACACCTTC. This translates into CASSLRGQVFSGYTF.

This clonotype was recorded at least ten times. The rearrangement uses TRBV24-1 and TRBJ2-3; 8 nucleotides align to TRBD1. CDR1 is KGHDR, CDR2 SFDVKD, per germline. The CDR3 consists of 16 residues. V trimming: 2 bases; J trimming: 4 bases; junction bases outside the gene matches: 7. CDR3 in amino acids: CATSDWASGGADTQYF. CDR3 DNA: TGTGCCACCAGTGATTGGGCATCAGGGGGCGCAGATACGCAGTATTTT.

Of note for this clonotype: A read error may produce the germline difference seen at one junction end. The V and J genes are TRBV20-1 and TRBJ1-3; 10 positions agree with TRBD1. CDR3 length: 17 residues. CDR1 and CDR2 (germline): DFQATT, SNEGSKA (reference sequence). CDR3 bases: TGCTGTGCTAGAGGGTTGGGACAGGGGCTCTCTGGAAACACCATATATTTT. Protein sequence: CCARGLGQGLSGNTIYF.

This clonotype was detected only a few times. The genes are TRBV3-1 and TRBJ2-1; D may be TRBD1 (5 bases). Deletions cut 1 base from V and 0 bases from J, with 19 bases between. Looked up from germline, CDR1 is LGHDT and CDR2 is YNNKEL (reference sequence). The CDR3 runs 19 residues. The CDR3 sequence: CASSQAGRYSRASYNEQFF. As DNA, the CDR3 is TGTGCCAGCAGCCAAGCGGGTAGGTATTCCAGGGCCTCCTACAATGAGCAGTTCTTC.

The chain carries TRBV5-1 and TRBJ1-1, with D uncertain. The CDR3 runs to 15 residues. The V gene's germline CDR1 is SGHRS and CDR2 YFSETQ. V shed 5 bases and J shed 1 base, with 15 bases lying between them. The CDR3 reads CASRHDTVPNTEAFF. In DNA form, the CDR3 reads TGCGCCAGCAGGCATGATACAGTTCCGAACACTGAAGCTTTCTTT.

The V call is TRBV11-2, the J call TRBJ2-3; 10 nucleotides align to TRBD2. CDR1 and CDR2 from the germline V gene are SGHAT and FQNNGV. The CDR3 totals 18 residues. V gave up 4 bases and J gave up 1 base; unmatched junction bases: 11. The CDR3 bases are TGTGCCAGCAGCTCCGTAGCGGGAGGCTGGGGTGGCACAGATACGCAGTATTTT. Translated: CASSSVAGGWGGTDTQYF.

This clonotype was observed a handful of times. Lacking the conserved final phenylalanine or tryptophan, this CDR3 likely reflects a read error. CDR3 in amino acids: CATKGGTSGTRGNEQFL. The DNA of the CDR3 is TGCGCTACCAAAGGGGGGACTAGCGGGACTAGGGGCAATGAGCAGTTCCTC. The chain carries TRBV10-2 and TRBJ2-1; 13 nucleotides agree with TRBD2. Germline-derived CDR1 and CDR2 are WSHSY and SAAADI. The CDR3 has 17 amino acids.

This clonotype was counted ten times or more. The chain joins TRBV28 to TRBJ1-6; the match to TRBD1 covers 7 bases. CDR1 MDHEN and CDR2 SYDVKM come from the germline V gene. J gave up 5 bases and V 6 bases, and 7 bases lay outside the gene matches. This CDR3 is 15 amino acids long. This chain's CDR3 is CASRARDRHNSPLHF. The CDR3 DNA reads TGTGCCAGCAGGGCCCGGGACAGACATAATTCACCCCTCCACTTT.

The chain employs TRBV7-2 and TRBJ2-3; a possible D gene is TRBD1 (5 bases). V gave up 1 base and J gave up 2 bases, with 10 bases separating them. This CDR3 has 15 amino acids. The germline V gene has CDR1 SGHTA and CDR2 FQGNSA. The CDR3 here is CASSLGGRDTDTQYF. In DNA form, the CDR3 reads TGTGCCAGCAGCTTAGGGGGCAGGGACACAGATACGCAGTATTTT.

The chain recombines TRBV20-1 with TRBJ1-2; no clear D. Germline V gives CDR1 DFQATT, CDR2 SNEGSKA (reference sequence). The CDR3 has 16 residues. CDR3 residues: CRKDPGRPNNNYGYTF. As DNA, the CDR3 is TGCAGAAAAGACCCGGGTCGTCCCAATAATAACTATGGCTACACCTTC.

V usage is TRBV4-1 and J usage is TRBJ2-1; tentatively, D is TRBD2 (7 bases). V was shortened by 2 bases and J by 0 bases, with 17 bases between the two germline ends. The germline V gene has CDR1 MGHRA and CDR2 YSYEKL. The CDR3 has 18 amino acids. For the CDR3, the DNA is TGCGCCAGCAGCCAAAGGGGGAAGTCTAGCGGCTCCTACAATGAGCAGTTCTTC. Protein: CASSQRGKSSGSYNEQFF.

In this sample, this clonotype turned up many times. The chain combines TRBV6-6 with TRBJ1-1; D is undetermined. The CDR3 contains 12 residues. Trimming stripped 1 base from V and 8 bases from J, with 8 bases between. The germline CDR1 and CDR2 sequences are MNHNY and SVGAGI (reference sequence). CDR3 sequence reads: CASSYLAEEAFF. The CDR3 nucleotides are TGTGCCAGCAGTTACTTAGCCGAGGAAGCTTTCTTT.

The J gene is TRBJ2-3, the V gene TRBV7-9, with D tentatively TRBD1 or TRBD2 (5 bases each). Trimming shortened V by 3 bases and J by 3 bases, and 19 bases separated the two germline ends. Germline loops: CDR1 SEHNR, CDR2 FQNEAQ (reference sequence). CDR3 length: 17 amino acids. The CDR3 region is CASSFGTLEPRTDTQYF. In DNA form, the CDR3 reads TGTGCCAGCAGCTTCGGGACCTTGGAGCCGCGTACAGATACGCAGTATTTT.

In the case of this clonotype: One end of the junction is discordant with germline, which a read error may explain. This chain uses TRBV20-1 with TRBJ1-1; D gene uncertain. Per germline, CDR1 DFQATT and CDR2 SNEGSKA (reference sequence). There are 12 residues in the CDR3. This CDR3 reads CSAGEQYTEAFF. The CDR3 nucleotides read TGCAGTGCTGGAGAACAGTACACTGAAGCTTTCTTT.

CDR3 protein: CASSESSGGSDTQYF. The CDR3 nucleotides are TGTGCCAGCAGTGAATCTAGCGGGGGGTCGGATACGCAGTATTTT. This chain connects TRBV2 to TRBJ2-3; the match to TRBD2 covers 11 bases. V was pared by 2 bases and J by 6 bases, with 4 bases of the junction left unmatched. CDR1 is SNHLY, CDR2 FYNNEI, per germline. The CDR3 spans 15 residues. The full variable domain, in which reference TRBV2 and TRBJ2-3 provide the parts outside the CDR3, is EPEVTQTPSHQVTQMGQEVILRCVPISNHLYFYWYRQILGQKVEFLVSFYNNEISEKSEIFDDQFSVERPDGSNFTLKIRSTKLEDSAMYFCASSESSGGSDTQYFGPGTRLTVL.

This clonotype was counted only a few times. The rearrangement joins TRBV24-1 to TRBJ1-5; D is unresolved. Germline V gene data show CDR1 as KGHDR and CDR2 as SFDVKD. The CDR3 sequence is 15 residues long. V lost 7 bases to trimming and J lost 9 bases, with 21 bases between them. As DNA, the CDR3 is TGTGCCACCAGCGAGGGCCGGCAGACGGAGTGGCCCCAGCATTTT. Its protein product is CATSEGRQTEWPQHF.

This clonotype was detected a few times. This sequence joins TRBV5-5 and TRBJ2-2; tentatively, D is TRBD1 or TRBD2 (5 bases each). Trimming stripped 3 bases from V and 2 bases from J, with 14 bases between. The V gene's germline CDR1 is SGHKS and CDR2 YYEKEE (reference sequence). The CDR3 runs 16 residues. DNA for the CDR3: TGTGCCAGCAGCTCCCTTGCCGGGGCTAACACCGGGGAGCTGTTTTTT. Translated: CASSSLAGANTGELFF.

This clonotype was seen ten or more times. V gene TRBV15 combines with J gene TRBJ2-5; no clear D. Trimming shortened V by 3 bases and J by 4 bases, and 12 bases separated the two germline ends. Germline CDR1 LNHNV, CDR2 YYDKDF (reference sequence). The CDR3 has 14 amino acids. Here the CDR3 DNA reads TGTGCCACCAGCAGCCATTTCTCCTTAGAGACCCAGTACTTC. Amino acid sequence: CATSSHFSLETQYF. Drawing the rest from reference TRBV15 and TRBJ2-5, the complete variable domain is DAMVIQNPRYQVTQFGKPVTLSCSQTLNHNVMYWYQQKSSQAPKLLFHYYDKDFNNEADTPDNFQSRRPNTSFCFLDIRSPGLGDTAMYLCATSSHFSLETQYFGPGTRLLVL.

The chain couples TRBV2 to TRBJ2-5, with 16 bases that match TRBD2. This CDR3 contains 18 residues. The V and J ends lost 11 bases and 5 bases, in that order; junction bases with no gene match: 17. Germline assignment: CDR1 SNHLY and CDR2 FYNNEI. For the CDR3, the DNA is TGTGCCTTCAGCTCTGGGACTAGCGGGAGGGCCCCGTGGGAGACCCAGTACTTC. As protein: CAFSSGTSGRAPWETQYF.

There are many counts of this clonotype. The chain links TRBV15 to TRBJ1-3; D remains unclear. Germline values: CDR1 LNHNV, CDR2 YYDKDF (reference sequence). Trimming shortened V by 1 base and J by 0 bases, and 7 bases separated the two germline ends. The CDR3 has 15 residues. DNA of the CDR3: TGTGCCACCAGCAGAGTAGGAGGCTCTGGAAACACCATATATTTT. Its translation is CATSRVGGSGNTIYF.

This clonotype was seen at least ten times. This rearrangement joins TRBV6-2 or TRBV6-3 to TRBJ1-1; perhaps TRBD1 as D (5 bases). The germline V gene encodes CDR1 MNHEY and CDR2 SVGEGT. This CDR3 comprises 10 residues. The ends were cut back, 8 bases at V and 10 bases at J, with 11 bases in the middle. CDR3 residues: CASSLGGAFF. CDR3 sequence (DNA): TGTGCCAGCTCTCTCGGGGGAGCTTTCTTT.

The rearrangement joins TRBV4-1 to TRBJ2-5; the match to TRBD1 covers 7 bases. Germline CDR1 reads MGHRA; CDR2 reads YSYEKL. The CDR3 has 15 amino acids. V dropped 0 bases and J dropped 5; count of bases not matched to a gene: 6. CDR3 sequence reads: CASSQDRGPSETQYF. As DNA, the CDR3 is TGCGCCAGCAGCCAAGATAGGGGGCCCTCGGAGACCCAGTACTTC.

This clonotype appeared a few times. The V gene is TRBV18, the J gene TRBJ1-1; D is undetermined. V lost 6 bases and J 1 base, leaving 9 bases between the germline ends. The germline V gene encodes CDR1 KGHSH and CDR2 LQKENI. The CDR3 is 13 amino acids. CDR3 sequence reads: CASSRKENTEAFF. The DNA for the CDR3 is TGTGCCAGCTCGAGGAAGGAGAACACTGAAGCTTTCTTT.

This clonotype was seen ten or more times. CDR3 in DNA: TGTGCCAGCAGCCCCCGAGCAGGTTCGTCCTACAATGAGCAGTTCTTC. This translates into CASSPRAGSSYNEQFF. The gene calls are TRBV13 and TRBJ2-1; D is ambiguous. The CDR3 contains 16 residues. Germline CDR1 reads PRHDT; CDR2 reads FYEKMQ (reference sequence). V lost 5 bases and J 1 base, leaving 15 bases between the germline ends.

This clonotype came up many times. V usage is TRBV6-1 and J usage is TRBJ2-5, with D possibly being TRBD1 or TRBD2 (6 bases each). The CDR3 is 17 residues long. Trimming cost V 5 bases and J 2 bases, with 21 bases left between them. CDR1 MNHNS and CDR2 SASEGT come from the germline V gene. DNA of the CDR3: TGTGCCAGCAGTCCGAGAGGGGGTAGCGGTCAACAAGAGACCCAGTACTTC. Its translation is CASSPRGGSGQQETQYF.

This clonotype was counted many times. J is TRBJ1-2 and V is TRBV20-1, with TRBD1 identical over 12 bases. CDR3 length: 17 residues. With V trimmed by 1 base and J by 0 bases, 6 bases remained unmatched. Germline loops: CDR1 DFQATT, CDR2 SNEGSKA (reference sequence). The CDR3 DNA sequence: TGCAGTGCTAGAGCGGGACAGGGGGCGCTGGCTAACTATGGCTACACCTTC. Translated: CSARAGQGALANYGYTF.

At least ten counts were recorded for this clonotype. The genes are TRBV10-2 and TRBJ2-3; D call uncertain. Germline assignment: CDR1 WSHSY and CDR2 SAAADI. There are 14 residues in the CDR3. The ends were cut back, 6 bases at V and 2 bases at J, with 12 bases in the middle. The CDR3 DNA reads TGCGCCAGCAGATCTCGCGGATCCACAGATACGCAGTATTTT. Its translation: CASRSRGSTDTQYF.

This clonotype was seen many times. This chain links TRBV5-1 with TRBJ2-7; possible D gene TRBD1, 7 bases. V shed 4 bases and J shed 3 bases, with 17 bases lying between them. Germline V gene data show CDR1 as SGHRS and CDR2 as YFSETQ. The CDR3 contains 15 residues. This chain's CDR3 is CASSPTGDSFYEQYV. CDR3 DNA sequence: TGCGCCAGCAGCCCCACAGGGGACTCCTTCTACGAGCAGTACGTC.

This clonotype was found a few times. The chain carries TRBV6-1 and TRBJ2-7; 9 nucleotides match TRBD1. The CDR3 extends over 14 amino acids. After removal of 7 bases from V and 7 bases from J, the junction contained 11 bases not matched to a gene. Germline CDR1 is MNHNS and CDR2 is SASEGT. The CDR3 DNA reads TGTGCCAGCACGCCCTTAACAGGGGGCAAAGAGCAGTACTTC. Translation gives CASTPLTGGKEQYF.

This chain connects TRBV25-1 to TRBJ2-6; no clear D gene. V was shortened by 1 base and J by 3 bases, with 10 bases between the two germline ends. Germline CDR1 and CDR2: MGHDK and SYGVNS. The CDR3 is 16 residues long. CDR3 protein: CASSELEVNGANVLTF. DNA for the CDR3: TGTGCCAGCAGTGAATTAGAGGTGAATGGGGCCAACGTCCTGACTTTC.